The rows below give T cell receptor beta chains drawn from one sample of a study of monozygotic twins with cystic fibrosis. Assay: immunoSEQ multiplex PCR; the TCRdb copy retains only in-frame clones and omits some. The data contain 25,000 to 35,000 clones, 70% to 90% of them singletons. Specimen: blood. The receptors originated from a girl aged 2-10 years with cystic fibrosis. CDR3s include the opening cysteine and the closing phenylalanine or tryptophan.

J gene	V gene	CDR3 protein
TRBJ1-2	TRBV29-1	CSVGRTLNYGYTF
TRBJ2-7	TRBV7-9	CASSFTSGKAYEQYF
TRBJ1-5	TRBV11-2	CASSLGSSSNQPQHF
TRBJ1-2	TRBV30	CAWSGGRANYGYTF
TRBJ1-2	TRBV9	CASSDGSHRDYGYTF
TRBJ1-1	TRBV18	CASSLGVLGTNTEAFF
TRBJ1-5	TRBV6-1	CASSEETGGNQPQHF
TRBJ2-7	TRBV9	CASSVDAGTYEQYF
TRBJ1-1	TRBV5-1	CASSLGVGVGLNTEAFF
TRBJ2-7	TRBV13	CASSLSGTGSYEQYF
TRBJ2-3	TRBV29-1	CSVQRGSTDTQYF
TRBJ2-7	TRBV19	CASSIGPNPGNEQYF
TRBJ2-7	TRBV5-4	CASSWGQGNTEQYF
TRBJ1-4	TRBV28	CASRSADRAEKLFF
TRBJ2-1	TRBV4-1	CASSQFLGTSTQVGEQFF
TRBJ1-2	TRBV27	CASSLTENYGYTF
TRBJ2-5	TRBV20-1	CSAPQETQYF
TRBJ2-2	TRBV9	CASSPRTSDGELFF
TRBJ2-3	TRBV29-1	CSVAQREGYTDTQYF
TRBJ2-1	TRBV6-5	CASSYRGMVNEQFF
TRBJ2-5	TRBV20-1	CSASVEETQYF
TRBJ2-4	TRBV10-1	CASSESANIQYF
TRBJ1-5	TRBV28	CASSLGGQPQHF
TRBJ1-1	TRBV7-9	CASSFQGMNTEAFF
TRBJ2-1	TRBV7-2	CASSLGTGRNEQFF
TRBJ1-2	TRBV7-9	CASSLNYGYTF
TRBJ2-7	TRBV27	CASSYSAGTYEQYF
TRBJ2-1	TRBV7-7	CASSPGTSGTVDEQFF
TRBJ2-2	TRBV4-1	CASTWGGTNTGELFF
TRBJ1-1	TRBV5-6	CASSLLSGTGGTEAFF
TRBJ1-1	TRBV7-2	CASSLEGSGTEAFF
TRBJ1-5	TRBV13	CASSSGSSNQPQHF